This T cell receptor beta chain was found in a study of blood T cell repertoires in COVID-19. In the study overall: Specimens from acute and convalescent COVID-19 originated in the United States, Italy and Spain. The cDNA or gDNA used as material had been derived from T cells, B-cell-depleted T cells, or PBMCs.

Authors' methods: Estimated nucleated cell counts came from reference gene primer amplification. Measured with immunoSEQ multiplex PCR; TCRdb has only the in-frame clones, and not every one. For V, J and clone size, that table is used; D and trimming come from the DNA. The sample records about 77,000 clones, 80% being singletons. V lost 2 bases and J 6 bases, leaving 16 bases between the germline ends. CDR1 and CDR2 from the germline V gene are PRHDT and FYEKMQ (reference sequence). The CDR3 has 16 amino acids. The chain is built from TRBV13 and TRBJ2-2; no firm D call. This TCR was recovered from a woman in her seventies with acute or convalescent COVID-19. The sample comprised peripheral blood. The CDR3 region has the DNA TGTGCCAGCAGCTTACGGCTGGGCCGTTTGCCCGGGGAGCTGTTTTTT. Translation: CASSLRLGRLPGELFF.